Below are 14 T cell receptor beta chains sequenced from a single sample in a study of T-cell memory formation after mild COVID-19. MiXCR, applied by TCRdb to the 5' RACE reads, yields one record per CDR3 protein. The repertoire holds hundreds of thousands of distinct CDR3 sequences, with around a quarter as singletons. Sequenced input: PBMCs or a T cell subset sorted from them (not recorded which). Every receptor here comes from an adult woman who had mild COVID-19 (a few samples of this study predate the infection). Cell type and time point are not known.

The chain recombines TRBV6-5 with TRBJ2-3; D is unresolved. Per the germline V gene, CDR1 is MNHEY and CDR2 is SVGAGI. Trimming left V 7 bases short and J 2 bases short, with 22 bases between. The CDR3 totals 17 residues. CDR3 DNA: TGTGCCAGCACCCCCACCTACCCTAACAGCGACACAGATACGCAGTATTTT. Translation gives CASTPTYPNSDTDTQYF.

This clonotype was detected a few times. The chain combines TRBV24-1 with TRBJ1-2; 8 bases map to TRBD1. The junction had 9 bases not matched to a gene; V was cut back by 3 bases and J by 1 base. The CDR3 length is 17 residues. Per the germline V gene, CDR1 is KGHDR and CDR2 is SFDVKD. This chain's CDR3 is CATSDPLGQGVNYGYTF. The CDR3 nucleotides are TGTGCCACCAGTGATCCCCTCGGACAGGGAGTTAACTATGGCTACACCTTC.

This chain connects TRBV27 to TRBJ1-4; 9 positions agree with TRBD1. The CDR3 has 14 residues. Germline loops: CDR1 MNHEY, CDR2 SMNVEV (reference sequence). V gave up 5 bases and J gave up 7 bases; unmatched junction bases: 5. The CDR3 region is CASSLWTGAEKLFF. The CDR3 region has the DNA TGTGCCAGCAGTCTTTGGACAGGGGCTGAAAAACTGTTTTTT. The full variable domain, in which reference TRBV27 and TRBJ1-4 provide the parts outside the CDR3, is EAQVTQNPRYLITVTGKKLTVTCSQNMNHEYMSWYRQDPGLGLRQIYYSMNVEVTDKGDVPEGYKVSRKEKRNFPLILESPSPNQTSLYFCASSLWTGAEKLFFGSGTQLSVL.

The chain uses TRBV24-1 and TRBJ2-5; D might be TRBD2 (6 bases). Germline-derived CDR1 and CDR2 are KGHDR and SFDVKD. The CDR3 covers 16 residues. Trimming shortened V by 1 base and J by 4 bases, and 15 bases separated the two germline ends. The CDR3 coding sequence is TGTGCCACCAGTGATTTTAATTTTCGGAGGGGAGAGACCCAGTACTTC. This sequence encodes CATSDFNFRRGETQYF.

The CDR3 sequence: CSVETGEGDEQFF. CDR3 bases: TGCAGCGTTGAGACAGGGGAGGGCGATGAGCAGTTCTTC. The rearrangement links TRBV29-1 to TRBJ2-1; tentative D call: TRBD1 (8 bases). Germline V CDR1 and CDR2: SQVTM, ANQGSEA. V gave up 3 bases and J gave up 8 bases, with 14 bases separating them. The length of the CDR3 is 13 residues.

The chain carries TRBV3-1 and TRBJ2-7; the D gene is possibly TRBD1 (6 bases). The V end was cut by 8 bases, the J end by 2 bases, with 13 bases between. This CDR3 has 13 residues. Germline assignment: CDR1 LGHDT and CDR2 YNNKEL (reference sequence). The CDR3 DNA sequence: TGTGCCAGCGCCCCAGGGGAACCCTACGAGCAGTACTTC. It specifies CASAPGEPYEQYF.

The gene calls are TRBV7-3 and TRBJ2-7; D is possibly TRBD2 (5 bases). Per germline, CDR1 SGHTA and CDR2 FQGTGA. This CDR3 region has 17 residues. V lost 4 bases and J 2 bases, leaving 21 bases between the germline ends. CDR3 sequence (DNA): TGTGCCAGCAGCTCCTGTTGGGAGCGGTGTGGGGCCTACGAGCAGTACTTC. Translation: CASSSCWERCGAYEQYF.

This sequence joins TRBV6-5 and TRBJ2-2, with D possibly TRBD2 on 6 matching bases. The CDR3 is 15 residues long. The germline CDR1 and CDR2 sequences are MNHEY and SVGAGI. V gave up 0 bases and J gave up 7 bases, with 12 bases separating them. The CDR3 coding sequence is TGTGCCAGCAGTTACTCCGGGAGAGGAGGCGGGGAGCTGTTTTTT. Translating it yields CASSYSGRGGGELFF.

This clonotype was observed at least ten times. This rearrangement joins TRBV7-2 to TRBJ1-6, with a tentative D call TRBD1 (6 bases). The V and J ends lost 2 bases and 6 bases respectively, with 11 bases between them. CDR3 size: 15 residues. CDR1 is SGHTA and CDR2 is FQGNSA in the germline V gene. CDR3 loop: CASSLNTGSNSPLHF. The CDR3 DNA reads TGTGCCAGCAGCTTAAACACAGGGAGTAATTCACCCCTCCACTTT.

The CDR3 bases are TGTGCCAGCAGTTACCCCGGACACTTCAATCAGCCCCAGCATTTT. Encoded protein: CASSYPGHFNQPQHF. The V call is TRBV6-2 or TRBV6-3, the J call TRBJ1-5; the D gene is possibly TRBD1 (5 bases). The CDR3 is 15 amino acids. Trimming cost V 2 bases and J 3 bases, with 11 bases left between them. CDR1 and CDR2 from the germline V gene are MNHEY and SVGEGT.

V gene TRBV5-6 combines with J gene TRBJ2-5; tentatively, D is TRBD1 (6 bases). Trimming removed 1 base at V and 0 bases at J, with 10 bases between. This CDR3 is built from 15 residues. The germline gives CDR1 SGHDT, CDR2 YYEEEE. The CDR3 is CASSLYDRYQETQYF. The CDR3 nucleotides are TGTGCCAGCAGCTTGTATGACAGGTACCAAGAGACCCAGTACTTC. The whole variable domain, filled in from reference TRBV5-6 and TRBJ2-5, reads DAGVTQSPTHLIKTRGQQVTLRCSPKSGHDTVSWYQQALGQGPQFIFQYYEEEERQRGNFPDRFSGHQFPNYSSELNVNALLLGDSALYLCASSLYDRYQETQYFGPGTRLLVL.

In this sample, this clonotype turned up a few times. The DNA for the CDR3 is TGTGCCACCAGTGACCGCGGACAGGGTAATGAGCAGTTCTTC. It codes for CATSDRGQGNEQFF. The chain is built from TRBV24-1 and TRBJ2-1; the match to TRBD1 covers 8 bases. The CDR3 is made up of 14 amino acids. The germline V gene encodes CDR1 KGHDR and CDR2 SFDVKD. V gave up 4 bases and J gave up 7 bases; unmatched junction bases: 5.

The chain couples TRBV2 to TRBJ2-7; TRBD1 agrees at 8 bases. The CDR3 has 15 residues. The V and J ends lost 6 bases and 3 bases, in that order; junction bases with no gene match: 10. Looked up from germline, CDR1 is SNHLY and CDR2 is FYNNEI. The CDR3 nucleotides read TGTGCCAGCAGGAGGGCAAGACAGGGGATCTACGAGCAGTACTTC. It translates to CASRRARQGIYEQYF.

The V gene is TRBV3-1, the J gene TRBJ2-1; D unresolved. This CDR3 spans 16 amino acids. CDR1 is LGHDT and CDR2 is YNNKEL in the germline V gene (reference sequence). With 4 bases removed from V and 3 bases from J, the gap between germline ends came to 16 bases. CDR3 residues: CASSLSRAIIYNEQFF. CDR3 nucleotide sequence: TGTGCCAGCAGCCTCTCTAGGGCTATTATCTACAATGAGCAGTTCTTC.